There are many counts of the clone carrying this T cell receptor (beta chain). These data belong to a study of early T cells in non-severe SARS-CoV-2 infection. TCRdb fed the 5' RACE reads into MiXCR, producing one record per CDR3 protein. Of about 83,000 distinct CDR3 sequences detected, around 15% appear once; the ten largest clones hold 3%. CDR3 length equals 17 residues. With 2 bases clipped from V and 2 bases from J, the junction kept 11 bases outside the gene matches. Germline CDR1 and CDR2: SEHNR and FQNEAQ (reference sequence). The genes are TRBV7-9 and TRBJ2-7; the match to TRBD2 covers 8 bases. The sequence was collected from an adult who was a healthcare worker with PCR-confirmed SARS-CoV-2 infection or an uninfected control (not recorded which). The sequencing sample was made of whole blood. The CDR3 loop reads CASSLPTRAGGTYEQYF. In DNA, the CDR3 is TGTGCCAGCAGCTTACCCACCAGGGCGGGAGGAACCTACGAGCAGTACTTC.